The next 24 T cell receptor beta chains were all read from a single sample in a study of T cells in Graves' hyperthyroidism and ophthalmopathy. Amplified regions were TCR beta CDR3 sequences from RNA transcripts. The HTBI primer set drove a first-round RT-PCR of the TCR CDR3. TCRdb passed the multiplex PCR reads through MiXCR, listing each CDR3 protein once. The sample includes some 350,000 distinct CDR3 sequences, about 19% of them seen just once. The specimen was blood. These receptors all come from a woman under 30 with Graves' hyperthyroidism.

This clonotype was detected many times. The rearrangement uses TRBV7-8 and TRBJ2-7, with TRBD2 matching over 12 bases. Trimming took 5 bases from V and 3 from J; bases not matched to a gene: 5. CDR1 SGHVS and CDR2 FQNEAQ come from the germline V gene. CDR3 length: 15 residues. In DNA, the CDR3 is TGTGCCAGCAGCCTAAGGACTAGCGGGGTCTACGAGCAGTACTTC. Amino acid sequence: CASSLRTSGVYEQYF.

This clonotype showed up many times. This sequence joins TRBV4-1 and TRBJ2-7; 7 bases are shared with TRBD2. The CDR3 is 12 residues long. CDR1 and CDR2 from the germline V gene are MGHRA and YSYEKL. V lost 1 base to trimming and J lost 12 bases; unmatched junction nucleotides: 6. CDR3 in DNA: TGCGCCAGCAGCCAAGGTTTGCGGGAGTGGTACTTC. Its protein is CASSQGLREWYF.

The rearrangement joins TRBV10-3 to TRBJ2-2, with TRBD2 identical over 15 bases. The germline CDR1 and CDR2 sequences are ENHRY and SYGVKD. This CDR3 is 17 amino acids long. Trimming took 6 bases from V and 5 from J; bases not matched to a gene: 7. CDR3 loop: CAISPGLAGGATGELFF. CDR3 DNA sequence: TGTGCCATCAGCCCGGGACTAGCGGGGGGCGCGACCGGGGAGCTGTTTTTT.

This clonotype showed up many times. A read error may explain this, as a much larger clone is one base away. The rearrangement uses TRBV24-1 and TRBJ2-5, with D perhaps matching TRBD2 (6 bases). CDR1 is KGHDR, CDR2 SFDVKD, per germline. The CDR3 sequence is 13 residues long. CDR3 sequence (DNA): TGTGCCACCAGGCGGGGCAGCCAAGAGACCAAGTACTTC. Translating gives CATRRGSQETKYF.

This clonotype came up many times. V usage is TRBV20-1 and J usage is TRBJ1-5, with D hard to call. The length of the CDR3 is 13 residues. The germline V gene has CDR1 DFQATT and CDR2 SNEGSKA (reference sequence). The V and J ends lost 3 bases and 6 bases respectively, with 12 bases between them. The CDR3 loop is CSASNVRGQPQHF. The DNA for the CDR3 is TGCAGTGCTAGTAACGTCCGGGGTCAGCCCCAGCATTTT.

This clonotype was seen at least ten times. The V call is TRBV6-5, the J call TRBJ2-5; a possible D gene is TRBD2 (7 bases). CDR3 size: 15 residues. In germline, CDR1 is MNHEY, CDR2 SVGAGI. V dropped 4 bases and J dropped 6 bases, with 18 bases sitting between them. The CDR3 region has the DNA TGTGCCAGCAGTTTCCAGTGGGGGGGCTTCCAGACCCAGTACTTC. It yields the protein CASSFQWGGFQTQYF.

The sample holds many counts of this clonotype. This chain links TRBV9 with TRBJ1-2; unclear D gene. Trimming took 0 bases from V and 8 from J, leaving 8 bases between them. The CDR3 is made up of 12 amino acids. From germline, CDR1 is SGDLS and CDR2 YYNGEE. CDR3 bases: TGTGCCAGCAGCGTAGGCGGGGAAGGCTACACCTTC. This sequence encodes CASSVGGEGYTF.

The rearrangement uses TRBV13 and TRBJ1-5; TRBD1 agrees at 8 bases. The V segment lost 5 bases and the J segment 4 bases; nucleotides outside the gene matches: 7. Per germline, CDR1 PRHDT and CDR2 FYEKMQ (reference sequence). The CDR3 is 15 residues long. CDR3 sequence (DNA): TGTGCCAGCAGCCGGACAGGGAGGGAAAATCAGCCCCAGCATTTT. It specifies CASSRTGRENQPQHF.

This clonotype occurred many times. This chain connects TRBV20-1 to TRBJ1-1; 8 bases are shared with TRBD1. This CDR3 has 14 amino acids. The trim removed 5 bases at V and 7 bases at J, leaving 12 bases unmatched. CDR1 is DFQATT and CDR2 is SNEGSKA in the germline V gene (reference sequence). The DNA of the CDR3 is TGCAGTGCTCCACGAGGACAGGGACGTGGTGAAGCTTTCTTT. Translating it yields CSAPRGQGRGEAFF.

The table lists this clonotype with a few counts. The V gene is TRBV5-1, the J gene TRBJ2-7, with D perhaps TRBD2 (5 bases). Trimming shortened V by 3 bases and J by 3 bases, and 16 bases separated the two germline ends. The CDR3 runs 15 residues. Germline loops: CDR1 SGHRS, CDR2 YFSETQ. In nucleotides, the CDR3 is TGCGCCAGCAGCTCCCAAACTAGAGACGGCTACGAGCAGTACTTC. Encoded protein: CASSSQTRDGYEQYF.

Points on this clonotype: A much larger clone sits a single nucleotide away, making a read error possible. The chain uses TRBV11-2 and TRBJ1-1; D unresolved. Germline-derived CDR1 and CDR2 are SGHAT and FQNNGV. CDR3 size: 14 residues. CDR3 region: CSSSTFWANTEAFF. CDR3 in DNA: TGTTCCAGCAGCACGTTTTGGGCCAACACTGAAGCTTTCTTT.

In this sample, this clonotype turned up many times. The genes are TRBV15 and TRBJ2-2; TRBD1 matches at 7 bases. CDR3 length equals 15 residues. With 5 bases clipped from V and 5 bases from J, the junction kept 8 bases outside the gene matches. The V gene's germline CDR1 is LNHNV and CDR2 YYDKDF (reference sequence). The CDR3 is CATSARTGETGELFF. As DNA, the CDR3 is TGTGCCACCAGCGCCAGGACAGGTGAAACCGGGGAGCTGTTTTTT. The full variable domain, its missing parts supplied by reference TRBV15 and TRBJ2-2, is DAMVIQNPRYQVTQFGKPVTLSCSQTLNHNVMYWYQQKSSQAPKLLFHYYDKDFNNEADTPDNFQSRRPNTSFCFLDIRSPGLGDTAMYLCATSARTGETGELFFGEGSRLTVL.

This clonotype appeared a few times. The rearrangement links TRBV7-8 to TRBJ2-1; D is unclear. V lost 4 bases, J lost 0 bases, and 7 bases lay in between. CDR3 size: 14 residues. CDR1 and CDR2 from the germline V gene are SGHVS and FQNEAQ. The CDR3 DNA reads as TGTGCCAGCAGCTACGGGCCCTCCTACAATGAGCAGTTCTTC. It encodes CASSYGPSYNEQFF.

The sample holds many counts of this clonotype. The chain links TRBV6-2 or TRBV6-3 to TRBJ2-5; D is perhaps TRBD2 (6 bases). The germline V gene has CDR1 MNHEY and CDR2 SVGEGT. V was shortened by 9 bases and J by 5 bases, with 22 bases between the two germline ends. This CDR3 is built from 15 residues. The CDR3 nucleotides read TGTGCCAGTCAGAACCCAGTGGGGGGAATCGAGACCCAGTACTTC. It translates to CASQNPVGGIETQYF.

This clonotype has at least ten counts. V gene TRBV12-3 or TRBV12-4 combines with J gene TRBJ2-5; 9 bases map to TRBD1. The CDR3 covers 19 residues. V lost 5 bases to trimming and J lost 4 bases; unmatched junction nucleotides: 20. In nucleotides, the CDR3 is TGTGCCAGCAGTCAAAACAGGGGGCGCTTTGAGTGGGCCCTAGAGACCCAGTACTTC. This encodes CASSQNRGRFEWALETQYF.

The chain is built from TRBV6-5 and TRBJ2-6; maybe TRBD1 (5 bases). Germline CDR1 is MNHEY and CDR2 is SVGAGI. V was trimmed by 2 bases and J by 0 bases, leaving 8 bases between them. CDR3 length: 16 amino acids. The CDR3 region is CASSYNRLSGANVLTF. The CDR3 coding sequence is TGTGCCAGCAGTTACAACAGGCTCTCTGGGGCCAACGTCCTGACTTTC.

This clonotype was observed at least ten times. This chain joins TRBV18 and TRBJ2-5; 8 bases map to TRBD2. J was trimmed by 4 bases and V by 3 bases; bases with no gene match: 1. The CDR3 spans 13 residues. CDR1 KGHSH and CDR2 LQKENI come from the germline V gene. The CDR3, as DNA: TGTGCCAGCTCACCGGCGGGGGGAGAGACCCAGTACTTC. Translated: CASSPAGGETQYF.

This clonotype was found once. The chain's CDR3 is CASMIGGTGGGYTF. Written as DNA, the CDR3 is TGTGCCAGCATGATCGGGGGGACAGGGGGTGGCTACACCTTC. This sequence joins TRBV12-3 or TRBV12-4 and TRBJ1-2; TRBD1 matches at 11 bases. The J segment lost 7 bases and the V segment lost 7 bases, leaving 8 bases of the junction unmatched. CDR3 length: 14 amino acids.

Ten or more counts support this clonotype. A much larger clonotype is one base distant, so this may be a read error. The DNA for the CDR3 is TGTGCCAGCAGAACACTAGCGAACATCGGGGAGCTGTTTTTT. It is translated as CASRTLANIGELFF. The chain is built from TRBV12-3 or TRBV12-4 and TRBJ2-2, with TRBD2 matching over 7 bases. This CDR3 region has 14 residues.

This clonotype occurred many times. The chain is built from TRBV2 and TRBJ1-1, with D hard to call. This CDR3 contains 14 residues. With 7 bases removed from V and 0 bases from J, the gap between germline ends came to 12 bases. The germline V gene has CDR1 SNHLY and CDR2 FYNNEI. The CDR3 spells CASNNDGLNTEAFF. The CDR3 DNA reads TGTGCCAGCAATAATGACGGTTTGAACACTGAAGCTTTCTTT.

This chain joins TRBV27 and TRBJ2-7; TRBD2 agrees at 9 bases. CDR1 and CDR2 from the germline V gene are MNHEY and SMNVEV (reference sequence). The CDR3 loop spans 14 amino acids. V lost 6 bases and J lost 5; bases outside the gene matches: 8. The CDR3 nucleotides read TGTGCCAGCAGAGCGGGCGGGAGGGCAGACGAGCAGTACTTC. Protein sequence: CASRAGGRADEQYF.

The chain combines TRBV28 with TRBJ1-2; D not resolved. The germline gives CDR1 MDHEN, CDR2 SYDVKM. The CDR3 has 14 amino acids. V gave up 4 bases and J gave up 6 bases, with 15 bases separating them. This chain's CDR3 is CASSYGLGADGYTF. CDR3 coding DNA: TGTGCCAGCAGTTATGGACTCGGAGCAGATGGCTACACCTTC.

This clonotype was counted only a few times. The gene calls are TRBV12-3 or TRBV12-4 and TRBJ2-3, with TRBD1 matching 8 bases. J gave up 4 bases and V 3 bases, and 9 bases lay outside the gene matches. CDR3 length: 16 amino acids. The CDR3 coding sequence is TGTGCCAGCAGTTTCAGGGGGCGCAGCCCCTCAGATACGCAGTATTTT. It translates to CASSFRGRSPSDTQYF.

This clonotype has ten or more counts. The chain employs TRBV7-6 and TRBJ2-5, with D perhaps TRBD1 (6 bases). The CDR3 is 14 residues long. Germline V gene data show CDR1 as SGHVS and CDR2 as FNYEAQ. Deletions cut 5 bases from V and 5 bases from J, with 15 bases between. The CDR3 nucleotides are TGTGCCAGCAGCCCAACAGGGTCTGGGGAGACCCAGTACTTC. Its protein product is CASSPTGSGETQYF.